Shown below are 29 T cell receptor beta chains from a single sample sequenced in a study of cytomegalovirus exposure and HLA in healthy donors. The table came from immunoSEQ multiplex PCR; TCRdb's copy has only in-frame clones and leaves some out. The table lists 300,000 to 400,000 clones, 86% of them singletons. Sequencing was performed on PBMCs. The receptors shown here come from a woman under 30 in good health and CMV-seronegative.

The genes are TRBV15 and TRBJ1-4; 9 bases line up with TRBD1. This CDR3 has 15 residues. The ends lost 3 bases at V and 5 bases at J; junction bases unmatched: 4. From germline, CDR1 is LNHNV and CDR2 YYDKDF (reference sequence). DNA of the CDR3: TGTGCCACCAGCAGGGGGACAGGGTGGAATGAAAAACTGTTTTTT. Its protein product is CATSRGTGWNEKLFF.

The rearrangement links TRBV4-1 to TRBJ2-1; TRBD2 is a possible D gene (6 bases). Germline CDR1 is MGHRA and CDR2 is YSYEKL. The CDR3 is 15 amino acids. Deletions cut 4 bases from V and 0 bases from J, with 10 bases between. CDR3: CASSPPGGSYNEQFF. The CDR3 nucleotides read TGCGCCAGCAGCCCCCCCGGGGGCTCCTACAATGAGCAGTTCTTC.

V gene TRBV5-4 combines with J gene TRBJ1-1; possibly TRBD1 for D (6 bases). Germline-derived CDR1 and CDR2 are SGHNT and YYREEE (reference sequence). The CDR3 totals 14 residues. V was trimmed by 5 bases and J by 0 bases, leaving 11 bases between them. The chain's CDR3 is CASRRQEMNTEAFF. In DNA, the CDR3 is TGTGCCAGCAGGCGACAGGAAATGAACACTGAAGCTTTCTTT.

The rearrangement links TRBV5-1 to TRBJ1-1; D not resolved. This CDR3 spans 15 amino acids. The V and J ends lost 4 bases and 6 bases respectively, with 19 bases between them. Germline V lookup: CDR1 SGHRS, CDR2 YFSETQ. The CDR3 sequence is CASSQFGSADSEAFF. For the CDR3, the DNA is TGCGCCAGCAGCCAATTTGGGTCGGCAGACTCTGAAGCTTTCTTT.

This clone was observed a single time. This rearrangement joins TRBV4-1 to TRBJ1-4; D ambiguous. This CDR3 comprises 16 residues. The V end lost 7 bases, the J end lost 5 bases, and 20 bases lay between the germline ends. In germline, CDR1 is MGHRA, CDR2 YSYEKL. The CDR3 nucleotides read TGCGCCAGCACAAATAGCCTCGGGATTTCCAATGAAAAACTGTTTTTT. This gives the protein CASTNSLGISNEKLFF.

As regards this clone: This sample includes further DNA sequences coding for the same CDR3. The rearrangement links TRBV10-1 to TRBJ2-7; D is undetermined. Looked up from germline, CDR1 is WNHNN and CDR2 is SYGVQD (reference sequence). The V end lost 5 bases, the J end lost 1 base, and 6 bases lay between the germline ends. The CDR3 loop spans 12 amino acids. This CDR3 reads CASSPGSYEQYF. The CDR3 coding sequence is TGCGCCAGCAGTCCGGGTTCCTACGAGCAGTACTTC.

V is TRBV10-1 and J is TRBJ1-1; 8 nucleotides align to TRBD1. The CDR3 runs 14 residues. Germline V gene data show CDR1 as WNHNN and CDR2 as SYGVQD (reference sequence). The ends lost 6 bases at V and 4 bases at J; junction bases unmatched: 7. The CDR3 nucleotides are TGCGCCAGCAGGGAAAAAACAGGGGGCACTGAAGCTTTCTTT. Protein product: CASREKTGGTEAFF.

This chain connects TRBV28 to TRBJ2-3; no definite D call. Per the germline V gene, CDR1 is MDHEN and CDR2 is SYDVKM. The CDR3 has 15 amino acids. Trimming shortened V by 7 bases and J by 0 bases, and 14 bases separated the two germline ends. The CDR3 reads CASNPQTTSTDTQYF. The CDR3 bases are TGTGCCAGCAACCCCCAGACAACCAGCACAGATACGCAGTATTTT.

This chain uses TRBV7-7 with TRBJ2-5; 11 nucleotides line up with TRBD1. The V gene end was trimmed by 2 bases and the J gene end by 5 bases; junction bases not matched to a gene: 10. This CDR3 has 17 residues. Looked up from germline, CDR1 is SSHAT and CDR2 is FNYEAQ (reference sequence). The CDR3 is CASSLSPGQGVWETQYF. The CDR3 coding sequence is TGTGCCAGCAGCTTATCGCCGGGACAGGGGGTTTGGGAGACCCAGTACTTC.

The chain links TRBV7-6 to TRBJ1-1, with D possibly TRBD1 on 6 matching bases. Germline loops: CDR1 SGHVS, CDR2 FNYEAQ. This CDR3 comprises 12 residues. V was shortened by 11 bases and J by 1 base, with 11 bases between the two germline ends. CDR3 sequence: CAVRTANTEAFF. The CDR3, as DNA: TGTGCCGTCCGGACAGCGAACACTGAAGCTTTCTTT.

The chain is built from TRBV6-5 and TRBJ2-5, with D maybe TRBD1 (5 bases). The ends were cut back, 6 bases at V and 5 bases at J, with 16 bases in the middle. Germline loops: CDR1 MNHEY, CDR2 SVGAGI. The CDR3 runs to 14 residues. CDR3 amino acids: CASSRQPVSETQYF. In DNA, the CDR3 is TGTGCCAGCAGCCGACAGCCGGTTTCCGAGACCCAGTACTTC.

V is TRBV5-1 and J is TRBJ2-1; possibly TRBD2 for D (5 bases). V was pared by 0 bases and J by 4 bases, with 11 bases between. The length of the CDR3 is 15 residues. Per germline, CDR1 SGHRS and CDR2 YFSETQ. CDR3: CASSLAGVRYNEQFF. The CDR3 nucleotides read TGCGCCAGCAGCTTGGCCGGGGTCCGGTACAATGAGCAGTTCTTC.

The chain combines TRBV2 with TRBJ2-1; 10 bases are shared with TRBD2. This CDR3 has 14 amino acids. Germline CDR1 SNHLY, CDR2 FYNNEI. V dropped 6 bases and J dropped 7; count of bases not matched to a gene: 6. DNA of the CDR3: TGTGCCAGCAGCGTTAGCGGGGGGCAAAATGAGCAGTTCTTC. Its translation is CASSVSGGQNEQFF.

This chain connects TRBV9 to TRBJ2-1, with TRBD2 as a possible D gene (6 bases). This CDR3 spans 14 amino acids. Trimming left V 0 bases short and J 4 bases short, with 8 bases between. Germline-derived CDR1 and CDR2 are SGDLS and YYNGEE. Written as DNA, the CDR3 is TGTGCCAGCAGCGTAGACGGGACTTACAATGAGCAGTTCTTC. Translation gives CASSVDGTYNEQFF.

The chain is built from TRBV13 and TRBJ1-1, with D possibly TRBD1 on 5 matching bases. Per germline, CDR1 PRHDT and CDR2 FYEKMQ (reference sequence). The CDR3 consists of 15 residues. V was clipped by 4 bases and J by 1 base, with 13 bases between them. The DNA of the CDR3 is TGTGCCAGCAGCTGGAGGGAAGGGACGAACACTGAAGCTTTCTTT. Protein: CASSWREGTNTEAFF.

This chain joins TRBV27 and TRBJ2-1; 7 bases match TRBD2. Germline CDR1 is MNHEY and CDR2 is SMNVEV (reference sequence). This CDR3 contains 15 residues. Losses at the gene ends were 2 bases for V and 4 bases for J; bases not matched to a gene: 5. As DNA, the CDR3 is TGTGCCAGCAGTTTAGGGCCACTAGCGTACAATGAGCAGTTCTTC. Translating gives CASSLGPLAYNEQFF.

The rearrangement uses TRBV4-1 and TRBJ2-7, with 8 bases that match TRBD2. The V and J ends lost 0 bases and 6 bases, in that order; junction bases with no gene match: 7. Germline V gene sequence: CDR1 MGHRA, CDR2 YSYEKL. This CDR3 is 15 amino acids long. The CDR3 here is CASSQEGAGVSEQYF. CDR3 bases: TGCGCCAGCAGCCAAGAGGGAGCGGGAGTTTCCGAGCAGTACTTC.

This clone was counted a single time. The rearrangement links TRBV7-8 to TRBJ1-1; 9 nucleotides match TRBD1. The V and J ends lost 0 bases and 4 bases, in that order; junction bases with no gene match: 3. The CDR3 is 15 residues long. In germline, CDR1 is SGHVS, CDR2 FQNEAQ. CDR3 DNA: TGTGCCAGCAGCTTAGCTGACAGGGGGAGCACTGAAGCTTTCTTT. Translating gives CASSLADRGSTEAFF.

This clone was counted between two and nine times. The chain is built from TRBV25-1 and TRBJ1-2, with TRBD1 identical over 10 bases. V was clipped by 8 bases and J by 6 bases; unmatched bases: 3. Germline V CDR1 and CDR2: MGHDK, SYGVNS. The CDR3 has 12 amino acids. This CDR3 reads CASGGQGNGYTF. The CDR3 DNA sequence: TGTGCCAGCGGGGGACAGGGGAATGGCTACACCTTC.

The table lists this clone with a few counts. J is TRBJ2-5 and V is TRBV6-4; no definite D call. In germline, CDR1 is MRHNA, CDR2 SNTAGT. The CDR3 sequence is 15 residues long. Trimming took off 2 bases at V and 3 bases at J, with 13 bases between the two ends. CDR3: CASSDGGGAEETQYF. The CDR3 DNA reads as TGTGCCAGCAGTGACGGTGGTGGAGCTGAAGAGACCCAGTACTTC.

The V call is TRBV30, the J call TRBJ1-6; D unresolved. Trimming took 1 base from V and 2 from J, leaving 9 bases between them. Germline lookup yields CDR1 GTSNPN and CDR2 SVGIG (reference sequence). The CDR3 is 15 amino acids. The CDR3 reads CAWSAPGTYNSPLHF. The CDR3 DNA is TGTGCCTGGAGTGCTCCTGGCACCTATAATTCACCCCTCCACTTT. Complete variable domain (other parts from reference TRBV30 and TRBJ1-6): SQTIHQWPATLVQPVGSPLSLECTVEGTSNPNLYWYRQAAGRGLQLLFYSVGIGQISSEVPQNLSASRPQDRQFILSSKKLLLSDSGFYLCAWSAPGTYNSPLHFGNGTRLTVT.

This sequence joins TRBV5-3 and TRBJ1-5; unclear D gene. TRBV5-3 is flagged as an ORF with uncertain function. The CDR3 is 13 residues long. V lost 1 base and J lost 6, with 8 bases in between. The CDR3 protein is CARSLFIGQPQHF. The CDR3 DNA is TGTGCCAGAAGCTTGTTTATCGGTCAGCCCCAGCATTTT.

CDR3 in DNA: TGTGCCAGCAGTGAATGGCGGGGGGGCAATGAGCAGTTCTTC. It yields the protein CASSEWRGGNEQFF. The rearrangement uses TRBV25-1 and TRBJ2-1; 9 bases line up with TRBD2. The trim removed 1 base at V and 6 bases at J, leaving 1 base unmatched. CDR3 length: 14 amino acids. The V gene's germline CDR1 is MGHDK and CDR2 SYGVNS.

The chain uses TRBV27 and TRBJ1-1; no reliable D call. The CDR3 has 13 amino acids. Germline V CDR1 and CDR2: MNHEY, SMNVEV (reference sequence). V lost 5 bases, J lost 4 bases, and 11 bases lay in between. The DNA of the CDR3 is TGTGCCAGCAGTCCTCTACCCCCCACTGAAGCTTTCTTT. Translation gives CASSPLPPTEAFF.

V is TRBV7-9 and J is TRBJ1-2; D possibly corresponds to TRBD1 (5 bases). The germline gives CDR1 SEHNR, CDR2 FQNEAQ (reference sequence). This CDR3 is built from 17 residues. V lost 5 bases to trimming and J lost 8 bases, with 27 bases between them. The CDR3 loop is CASSRAYSGRAADGYTF. The CDR3 DNA sequence: TGTGCCAGCAGCCGAGCCTACTCAGGGAGGGCCGCTGACGGCTACACCTTC.

The J gene is TRBJ2-2, the V gene TRBV4-1; 8 bases line up with TRBD1. Germline CDR1 MGHRA, CDR2 YSYEKL. The junction had 5 bases not matched to a gene; V was cut back by 1 base and J by 1 base. This CDR3 has 17 residues. The CDR3 reads CASSQVLGTGNTGELFF. DNA for the CDR3: TGCGCCAGCAGCCAAGTACTCGGGACAGGGAACACCGGGGAGCTGTTTTTT.

This chain joins TRBV28 and TRBJ2-2, with D possibly being TRBD2 (6 bases). The V end lost 6 bases, the J end lost 6 bases, and 17 bases lay between the germline ends. CDR1 MDHEN and CDR2 SYDVKM come from the germline V gene. The CDR3 is 15 residues long. CDR3 nucleotides: TGTGCCAGCAGCTCCCTCGGTGGGGGGTCCGGGGAGCTGTTTTTT. Translated, it gives CASSSLGGGSGELFF.

The CDR3 DNA reads TGCGCCAGCAGCTTAAGCGGGGGGGGCACAGATACGCAGTATTTT. It codes for CASSLSGGGTDTQYF. J is TRBJ2-3 and V is TRBV5-1, with TRBD2 matching 10 bases. The CDR3 has 15 residues. Germline CDR1 SGHRS, CDR2 YFSETQ. With V trimmed by 2 bases and J by 1 base, 1 base remained unmatched.

This clone has just a few counts. The V and J genes are TRBV27 and TRBJ2-1; D might be TRBD1 (6 bases). Trimming stripped 4 bases from V and 4 bases from J, with 14 bases between. This CDR3 is built from 15 residues. Per the germline V gene, CDR1 is MNHEY and CDR2 is SMNVEV (reference sequence). CDR3 protein: CASSSTGLLYNEQFF. For the CDR3, the DNA is TGTGCCAGCAGTTCCACAGGGCTCCTTTACAATGAGCAGTTCTTC.